The T cell receptor (beta chain) described here comes from a study of human T cells and chemical hapten exposure. Study at large: For sensitization, 2% DPC was applied to a 2 cm by 2 cm patch of upper inner arm skin. Study observations and caveats: The study found that DPC sensitization did not change TCRs above 1 in 1000 frequency. More PT1 expanded TCRs went with higher patch test scores.

Time point given: patch test 2, 6 weeks after DPC sensitization. Treatment of the sample: therapeutic diphenylcyclopropenone sensitization with weekly scalp DPC. Patients had alopecia, were aged 18 to 70, and were not pregnant. TCRdb recomputed calls from the RACE reads with MiXCR, one row per CDR3 protein. The data contain a few hundred thousand distinct CDR3 sequences, around 6% of them singletons. CDR3 length equals 12 residues. Germline V CDR1 and CDR2: MDHEN, SYDVKM. V lost 7 bases and J lost 10, with 11 bases in between. Many counts were recorded for this clonotype. What it binds is unknown. The genes are TRBV28 and TRBJ1-6; no reliable D call. The input for sequencing was whole blood, taken in connection with sensitization to the hapten diphenylcyclopropenone (DPC). This clonotype originated in a young woman with alopecia areata. Some clones in this sample may be carry-over from other donors' samples. CDR3 region: CASKTINSPLHF. The CDR3 bases are TGTGCCAGCAAGACAATTAACTCACCCCTCCACTTT.